This T cell receptor beta chain came from a study of regulatory T cells in long-lasting Graves disease. The time point denotes: newly diagnosed GD, antithyroid drugs for less than 3 months. The TCR library used RNA extracted from PBMCs. All patients originated from an endocrinology department located in Xi'an, China. Germline CDR1 DFQATT, CDR2 SNEGSKA (reference sequence). This CDR3 is built from 14 residues. Trimming removed 4 bases at V and 3 bases at J, with 16 bases between. The study, taken as a whole, reports: TRBV28, TRBJ1-2 and TRBJ2-5 were favored in persistent disease. Persistent Graves' patients showed less TCR diversity than newly diagnosed ones.

Arm-PCR of CDR3 regions and iRepertoire HTBI primers were used to build TCR beta libraries. Per the original methods: Across samples, 60 or so TRBV and about 15 TRBJ segments were found. TCRdb ran MiXCR on the multiplex PCR reads and lists one entry per CDR3 protein. TCRdb, rather than the study authors, made the V and J calls. This sample carries a few hundred thousand distinct CDR3 sequences, around 20% of them seen once, and the ten largest clones take approximately 14%. In this sample, this clonotype turned up many times. Its antigen is not known. This receptor was taken from a female donor with Graves disease. The material sequenced was peripheral blood mononuclear cells (PBMCs), taken at new diagnosis, from a patient treated with antithyroid drugs. The chain couples TRBV20-1 to TRBJ2-7; D unresolved. In DNA form, the CDR3 reads TGCAGTGCTACTGATGACTCTCCAGTCTACGAGCAGTACTTC. Translation gives CSATDDSPVYEQYF.